These 10 T cell receptor beta chains were all obtained from the same sample, sequenced in a study of human T cells and chemical hapten exposure. TCRdb recomputed calls from the RACE reads with MiXCR, one row per CDR3 protein. The table shows about 260,000 distinct CDR3 sequences, with 7.5% to 9% occurring only once. Time point in this sample: pre-sensitization, week 0. The treatment was: therapeutic diphenylcyclopropenone sensitization with weekly scalp DPC. The input for sequencing was whole blood, taken in connection with sensitization to the hapten diphenylcyclopropenone (DPC). The receptors derive from a woman between 40 and 55 years old with alopecia areata. Some clones in this sample may be carry-over from other donors' samples.

V and J are TRBV29-1 and TRBJ2-6; tentative D call: TRBD1 (5 bases). The CDR3 spans 15 residues. CDR1 is SQVTM and CDR2 is ANQGSEA in the germline V gene. Trimming took off 7 bases at V and 0 bases at J, with 13 bases between the two ends. The CDR3 protein is CSAEDSDSGANVLTF. In DNA form, the CDR3 reads TGCAGCGCGGAAGACAGCGACTCTGGGGCCAACGTCCTGACTTTC.

The chain combines TRBV14 with TRBJ1-1; no clear D gene. Deletions cut 1 base from V and 4 bases from J, with 13 bases between. The CDR3 has 15 amino acids. From germline, CDR1 is SGHDN and CDR2 FVKESK. The DNA for the CDR3 is TGTGCCAGCAGCCAAGTAGGAGGGTGGGGCACTGAAGCTTTCTTT. It encodes CASSQVGGWGTEAFF.

The chain combines TRBV20-1 with TRBJ1-6, with 10 bases matching TRBD1. Germline V CDR1 and CDR2: DFQATT, SNEGSKA (reference sequence). The CDR3 length is 15 residues. V dropped 1 base and J dropped 5; count of bases not matched to a gene: 2. CDR3 nucleotide sequence: TGCAGTGCTAGAGCCGGGACAGGGGATAATTCACCCCTCCACTTT. Amino acids: CSARAGTGDNSPLHF.

In its sample, this clonotype was seen a few times. The rearrangement uses TRBV4-2 and TRBJ1-5; D remains unclear. Trimming shortened V by 0 bases and J by 7 bases, and 22 bases separated the two germline ends. The CDR3 consists of 18 residues. Per the germline V gene, CDR1 is LGHNA and CDR2 is YNFKEQ. CDR3 DNA sequence: TGTGCCAGCAGCCAAGAGCGGAGGGAACGAGGCAAAAAACAGCCCCAGCATTTT. Translated, it gives CASSQERRERGKKQPQHF.

In this sample, this clonotype turned up a few times. The chain uses TRBV6-5 and TRBJ2-3, with 7 positions matching TRBD2. This CDR3 is built from 15 residues. V was pared by 6 bases and J by 1 base, with 7 bases of the junction left unmatched. Germline values: CDR1 MNHEY, CDR2 SVGAGI. CDR3 sequence (DNA): TGTGCCAGCAGAAGACTAGCCGACCGCACAGATACGCAGTATTTT. Protein: CASRRLADRTDTQYF.

This clonotype was detected a few times. The rearrangement links TRBV7-2 to TRBJ1-2; possible D gene TRBD1, 5 bases. V lost 3 bases and J 3 bases, leaving 11 bases between the germline ends. Germline CDR1 reads SGHTA; CDR2 reads FQGNSA. The CDR3 loop spans 14 amino acids. CDR3 sequence (DNA): TGTGCCAGCAGCTTTCGGCAGGGTCACTATGGCTACACCTTC. Residues: CASSFRQGHYGYTF.

This clonotype was counted between two and nine times. V gene TRBV28 combines with J gene TRBJ1-2; D gene uncertain. Germline V gene sequence: CDR1 MDHEN, CDR2 SYDVKM. Deletions cut 3 bases from V and 9 bases from J, with 14 bases between. The CDR3 has 13 amino acids. Here the CDR3 reads CASSLGADRRYTF. The CDR3 bases are TGTGCCAGCAGTTTGGGTGCCGACCGACGCTACACCTTC.

This clonotype has ten or more counts. This chain links TRBV5-4 with TRBJ1-2; TRBD1 matches 9 bases. The CDR3 is 15 residues long. V shed 3 bases, J shed 4 bases, and the junction held 7 bases outside the gene matches. CDR1 is SGHNT and CDR2 is YYREEE in the germline V gene (reference sequence). Here the CDR3 reads CASSSPPGQGYGYTF. DNA for the CDR3: TGTGCCAGCAGCTCGCCCCCGGGACAGGGCTATGGCTACACCTTC.

The V call is TRBV6-5, the J call TRBJ2-3; 10 bases align to TRBD1. Trimming cost V 2 bases and J 1 base; bases outside gene matches: 6. There are 17 residues in the CDR3. In germline, CDR1 is MNHEY, CDR2 SVGAGI. In DNA, the CDR3 is TGTGCCAGCAGTTACATCGACAGGGGGCCCGGCACAGATACGCAGTATTTT. Amino acid sequence: CASSYIDRGPGTDTQYF.

In its sample, this clonotype was seen many times. This chain connects TRBV5-1 to TRBJ2-3, with TRBD1 matching 7 bases. From germline, CDR1 is SGHRS and CDR2 YFSETQ. The junction had 2 bases not matched to a gene; V was cut back by 3 bases and J by 4 bases. This CDR3 is built from 13 residues. The CDR3: CASSSDRADTQYF. CDR3 DNA sequence: TGCGCCAGCAGCTCCGACAGGGCAGATACGCAGTATTTT.